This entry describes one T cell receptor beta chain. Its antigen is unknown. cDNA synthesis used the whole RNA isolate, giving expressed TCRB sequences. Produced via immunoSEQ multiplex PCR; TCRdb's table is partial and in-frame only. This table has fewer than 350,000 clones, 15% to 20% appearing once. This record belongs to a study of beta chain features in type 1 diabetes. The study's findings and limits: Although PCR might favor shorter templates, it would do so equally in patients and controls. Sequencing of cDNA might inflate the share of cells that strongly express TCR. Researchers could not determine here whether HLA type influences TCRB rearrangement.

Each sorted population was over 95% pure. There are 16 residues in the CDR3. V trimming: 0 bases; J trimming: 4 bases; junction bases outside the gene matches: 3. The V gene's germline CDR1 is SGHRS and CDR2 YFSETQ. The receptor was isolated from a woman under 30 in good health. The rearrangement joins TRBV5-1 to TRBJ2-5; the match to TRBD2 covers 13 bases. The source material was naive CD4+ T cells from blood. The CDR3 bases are TGCGCCAGCAGCTTGGGACTAGCGGGGGGCCCAGAGACCCAGTACTTC. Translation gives CASSLGLAGGPETQYF.